This TCR beta chain derives from a study of T cells after yellow fever vaccination. Study-level results: Though it reached lower strength, the secondary response hit its peak faster, day 5 versus 15. Among primary-vaccination clones, most reappeared after the booster, at almost 98% for CD4 and more than 85% for CD8.

Trimming removed 5 bases from V and 4 bases from J; junction bases left unmatched: 9. Germline V gene data show CDR1 as SEHNR and CDR2 as FQNEAQ (reference sequence). The CDR3 spans 16 residues. For TCR, cDNA came from 5'RACE template switching, which added a universal primer site and UMIs. TCRdb ran MiXCR on the 5' RACE reads and lists one entry per CDR3 protein. The sample has fewer than 350,000 distinct CDR3 sequences, more than 3% seen once. In its sample, this clonotype was seen many times. Its target is not known. The specimen was PBMCs, collected on the day of the yellow fever booster vaccination. The receptor's source is a man aged 18 to 30 who received the YFV17D yellow fever vaccine. The chain links TRBV7-9 to TRBJ2-3; 10 nucleotides align to TRBD2. The CDR3 spells CASSPWVAGGPDTQYF. CDR3 DNA sequence: TGTGCCAGCAGCCCATGGGTAGCGGGGGGTCCAGATACGCAGTATTTT.